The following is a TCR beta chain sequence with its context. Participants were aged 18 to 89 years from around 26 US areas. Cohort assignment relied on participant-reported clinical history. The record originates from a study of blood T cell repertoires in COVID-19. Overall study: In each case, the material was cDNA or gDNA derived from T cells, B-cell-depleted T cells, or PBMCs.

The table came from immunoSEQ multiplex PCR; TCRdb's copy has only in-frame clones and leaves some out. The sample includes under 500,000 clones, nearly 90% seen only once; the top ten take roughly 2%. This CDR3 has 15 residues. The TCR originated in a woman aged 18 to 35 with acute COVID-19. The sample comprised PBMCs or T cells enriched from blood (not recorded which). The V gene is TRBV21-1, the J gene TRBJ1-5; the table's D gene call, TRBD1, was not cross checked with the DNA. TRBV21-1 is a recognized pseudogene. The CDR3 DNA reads TGTGCCAGCACCAGGACAGGGGAGGGCAATCAGCCCCAGCATTTT. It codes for CASTRTGEGNQPQHF.